Listed here are 14 T cell receptor beta chains from one sample, sequenced in a study of beta chain features in type 1 diabetes. Since all of the isolated RNA was reverse transcribed, expressed TCRB transcripts were what got sequenced. Only in-frame clones appear in the TCRdb table, and some are missing; sequencing was by immunoSEQ multiplex PCR. This repertoire shows 250,000 to 400,000 clones, around 13% found once; its top ten account for more than 6.5%. The specimen sequenced was central memory CD4+ T cells from blood. The receptor source for this set is a man aged 25-45 years in good health.

The chain combines TRBV28 with TRBJ2-1; 7 positions match TRBD1. This CDR3 contains 15 residues. With 7 bases clipped from V and 4 bases from J, the junction kept 10 bases outside the gene matches. Germline loops: CDR1 MDHEN, CDR2 SYDVKM. The CDR3, as DNA: TGTGCCAGCACCCTAATACGGACAGGTTACAATGAGCAGTTCTTC. Translating gives CASTLIRTGYNEQFF.

The chain combines TRBV13 with TRBJ2-5; 13 bases line up with TRBD2. CDR1 is PRHDT, CDR2 FYEKMQ, per germline (reference sequence). V trimming: 3 bases; J trimming: 2 bases; junction bases outside the gene matches: 15. The length of the CDR3 is 20 residues. In DNA form, the CDR3 reads TGTGCCAGCAGCTTTACTAGCGGGGGGGCCAGTACGCGATCACAAGAGACCCAGTACTTC. It specifies CASSFTSGGASTRSQETQYF.

This sequence joins TRBV5-4 and TRBJ2-4; 12 bases map to TRBD1. V dropped 4 bases and J dropped 4; count of bases not matched to a gene: 12. CDR3 length: 18 amino acids. The germline V gene encodes CDR1 SGHNT and CDR2 YYREEE (reference sequence). The CDR3 here is CASSVDRDRGLRKNIQYF. In DNA, the CDR3 is TGTGCCAGCAGCGTCGACCGGGACAGGGGGCTACGTAAAAACATTCAGTACTTC.

This clone appeared many times. The same CDR3 is also encoded by other DNA sequences in this sample. CDR3 in amino acids: CASSLGGTSYNEQFF. The CDR3 DNA sequence: TGTGCCAGCAGCTTAGGCGGGACTAGCTACAATGAGCAGTTCTTC. V is TRBV7-6 and J is TRBJ2-1; 8 positions match TRBD2. This CDR3 contains 15 residues. Germline V CDR1 and CDR2: SGHVS, FNYEAQ. With 1 base clipped from V and 3 bases from J, the junction kept 2 bases outside the gene matches.

This clone was recorded a few times. This rearrangement joins TRBV25-1 to TRBJ2-5; D is uncertain. This CDR3 contains 11 residues. V lost 4 bases and J lost 5, with 5 bases in between. Germline CDR1 and CDR2: MGHDK and SYGVNS. The CDR3 protein is CASSAIETQYF. In DNA, the CDR3 is TGTGCCAGCAGTGCCATTGAGACCCAGTACTTC.

This clone was detected only a few times. This chain uses TRBV9 with TRBJ2-1; D may be TRBD1 or TRBD2 (5 bases each). Germline assignment: CDR1 SGDLS and CDR2 YYNGEE. V lost 1 base and J 6 bases, leaving 14 bases between the germline ends. The CDR3 sequence is 15 residues long. In DNA, the CDR3 is TGTGCCAGCAGCGTAAGCCCCTGGGGGACCAATGAGCAGTTCTTC. This translates into CASSVSPWGTNEQFF.

This clone was counted a few times. The chain uses TRBV30 and TRBJ2-2; the D is unclear. Germline V lookup: CDR1 GTSNPN, CDR2 SVGIG (reference sequence). V gave up 7 bases and J gave up 0 bases, with 15 bases separating them. CDR3 length: 15 amino acids. DNA for the CDR3: TGTGCCTCCAGCCGGCGCACAGCGAACACCGGGGAGCTGTTTTTT. Encoded protein: CASSRRTANTGELFF.

A few counts support this clone. V usage is TRBV5-6 and J usage is TRBJ1-1; unclear D gene. Per the germline V gene, CDR1 is SGHDT and CDR2 is YYEEEE. CDR3 length: 11 amino acids. Trimming removed 6 bases at V and 11 bases at J, with 14 bases between. CDR3 in amino acids: CASTPGGAAFF. CDR3 sequence (DNA): TGTGCCAGCACGCCGGGCGGCGCGGCTTTCTTT.

The CDR3 sequence is CASSVFGYEQYV. Here the CDR3 DNA reads TGTGCCAGCAGTGTATTTGGCTACGAGCAGTACGTC. This rearrangement joins TRBV10-3 to TRBJ2-7; no firm D call. Germline CDR1 reads ENHRY; CDR2 reads SYGVKD. CDR3 length equals 12 residues.

This clone was seen a handful of times. The V and J genes are TRBV29-1 and TRBJ1-1; D not resolved. Germline CDR1 reads SQVTM; CDR2 reads ANQGSEA. This CDR3 is 16 amino acids long. Deletions cut 0 bases from V and 10 bases from J, with 24 bases between. CDR3 DNA: TGCAGCGTTGAAGATCTAATGACCCGACCAGGTCGGGGAGCTTTCTTT. Protein product: CSVEDLMTRPGRGAFF.

This clone turned up a few times. The chain employs TRBV7-2 and TRBJ2-7, with 9 nucleotides matching TRBD2. This CDR3 is built from 15 residues. Losses at the gene ends were 3 bases for V and 2 bases for J; bases not matched to a gene: 5. Germline lookup yields CDR1 SGHTA and CDR2 FQGNSA. This chain's CDR3 is CASSFGASGTYEQYF. DNA of the CDR3: TGTGCCAGCAGCTTCGGGGCTAGCGGGACCTACGAGCAGTACTTC.

The V call is TRBV14, the J call TRBJ2-5; D not certain. The germline CDR1 and CDR2 sequences are SGHDN and FVKESK. V gave up 5 bases and J gave up 1 base, with 8 bases separating them. The CDR3 length is 13 residues. CDR3 region: CASSRALQETQYF. The DNA of the CDR3 is TGTGCCAGCAGCAGGGCTCTCCAAGAGACCCAGTACTTC.

The chain uses TRBV18 and TRBJ2-5; possible D gene TRBD1, 6 bases. Germline V gene sequence: CDR1 KGHSH, CDR2 LQKENI. The V and J ends lost 3 bases and 0 bases respectively, with 8 bases between them. The CDR3 has 14 amino acids. CDR3 coding DNA: TGTGCCAGCTCACCTACAGGGTACCAAGAGACCCAGTACTTC. Translation gives CASSPTGYQETQYF.

This rearrangement joins TRBV11-2 to TRBJ2-1; 8 bases align to TRBD2. J lost 5 bases, V lost 5 bases, and 17 bases had no gene match. There are 18 residues in the CDR3. Germline assignment: CDR1 SGHAT and CDR2 FQNNGV. CDR3 protein: CASSPNGAGGWRDNEQFF. The CDR3 region has the DNA TGTGCCAGCAGCCCGAATGGGGCGGGAGGATGGAGGGACAATGAGCAGTTCTTC. Complete variable domain (other parts from reference TRBV11-2 and TRBJ2-1): EAGVAQSPRYKIIEKRQSVAFWCNPISGHATLYWYQQILGQGPKLLIQFQNNGVVDDSQLPKDRFSAERLKGVDSTLKIQPAKLEDSAVYLCASSPNGAGGWRDNEQFFGPGTRLTVL.